What follows are 21 T cell receptor beta chains derived from one specimen sequenced in a study of blood T cell repertoires in COVID-19. Measured with immunoSEQ multiplex PCR; TCRdb has only the in-frame clones, and not every one. Among 150,000 to 200,000 clones, around four fifths were seen once, and the ten largest hold 10% to 15%. Material for sequencing was peripheral blood. These receptor sequences come from a man between 65 and 79 years old who had recovered from COVID-19.

V usage is TRBV11-2 and J usage is TRBJ2-2; 8 bases map to TRBD2. Trimming cost V 0 bases and J 7 bases; bases outside gene matches: 4. CDR3 length equals 15 residues. Germline assignment: CDR1 SGHAT and CDR2 FQNNGV. CDR3 protein: CASSLEAGVGGELFF. Written as DNA, the CDR3 is TGTGCCAGCAGCTTAGAAGCGGGAGTGGGCGGGGAGCTGTTTTTT.

J is TRBJ1-2 and V is TRBV11-2; D gene uncertain. CDR3 length equals 14 residues. Germline V gene sequence: CDR1 SGHAT, CDR2 FQNNGV. Trimming removed 1 base at V and 7 bases at J, with 13 bases between. The CDR3 loop is CASSLGGGLRGYTF. The CDR3 DNA follows: TGTGCCAGCAGCTTAGGGGGAGGGCTGCGTGGCTACACCTTC.

J is TRBJ1-1 and V is TRBV2; 9 bases agree with TRBD1. Per the germline V gene, CDR1 is SNHLY and CDR2 is FYNNEI. The V and J ends lost 7 bases and 3 bases, in that order; junction bases with no gene match: 6. This CDR3 has 14 residues. As DNA, the CDR3 is TGTGCCAGCACCTCGACAGGGGGTTACACTGAAGCTTTCTTT. This encodes CASTSTGGYTEAFF.

The rearrangement uses TRBV4-1 and TRBJ2-5, with 12 bases aligning to TRBD1. This CDR3 comprises 15 residues. Germline assignment: CDR1 MGHRA and CDR2 YSYEKL. V shed 5 bases, J shed 5 bases, and the junction held 6 bases outside the gene matches. The CDR3 sequence: CASSSQGQGAETQYF. The DNA of the CDR3 is TGCGCCAGCAGCTCCCAGGGACAGGGGGCGGAGACCCAGTACTTC.

V gene TRBV28 combines with J gene TRBJ1-1; D is perhaps TRBD1 (6 bases). CDR3 length equals 16 residues. V lost 2 bases and J lost 0, with 13 bases in between. The germline V gene has CDR1 MDHEN and CDR2 SYDVKM. In DNA form, the CDR3 reads TGTGCCAGCAGTTTAACCGGGACACCTATGAACACTGAAGCTTTCTTT. It yields the protein CASSLTGTPMNTEAFF.

The genes are TRBV4-3 and TRBJ2-2, with D maybe TRBD1 (6 bases). The germline CDR1 and CDR2 sequences are LGHNA and YSLEER. The length of the CDR3 is 18 residues. V was trimmed by 0 bases and J by 2 bases, leaving 16 bases between them. DNA for the CDR3: TGCGCCAGCAGCCAAGATAGGAGGACAGCCCTAAACACCGGGGAGCTGTTTTTT. Its translation is CASSQDRRTALNTGELFF.

The chain couples TRBV7-2 to TRBJ1-2, with a possible D match to TRBD1 (5 bases). Germline V lookup: CDR1 SGHTA, CDR2 FQGNSA. V lost 1 base and J 7 bases, leaving 16 bases between the germline ends. The length of the CDR3 is 15 residues. Written as DNA, the CDR3 is TGTGCCAGCAGCTTAGAGGGGAACCGAAAAGGTGGCTACACCTTC. Translated, it gives CASSLEGNRKGGYTF. The full variable domain, rest sourced from reference TRBV7-2 and TRBJ1-2, is GAGVSQSPSNKVTEKGKDVELRCDPISGHTALYWYRQSLGQGLEFLIYFQGNSAPDKSGLPSDRFSAERTGGSVSTLTIQRTQQEDSAVYLCASSLEGNRKGGYTFGSGTRLTVV.

This clone occurred once. The rearrangement joins TRBV10-3 to TRBJ2-1; D not resolved. Deletions cut 10 bases from V and 5 bases from J, with 9 bases between. CDR3 size: 11 residues. Germline V gives CDR1 ENHRY, CDR2 SYGVKD. CDR3 region: CATNNNNEQFF. As DNA, the CDR3 is TGTGCCACCAACAATAACAATGAGCAGTTCTTC.

In its sample, this clone was seen a few times. The J gene is TRBJ2-1, the V gene TRBV4-2; 9 nucleotides match TRBD2. Germline trimming cut 0 bases from V and 4 bases from J; bases unmatched to any gene: 1. This CDR3 is 15 amino acids long. Germline CDR1 and CDR2: LGHNA and YNFKEQ. The CDR3 nucleotides read TGTGCCAGCAGCCAAGACCTAGCGGGGTACAATGAGCAGTTCTTC. It codes for CASSQDLAGYNEQFF.

This rearrangement joins TRBV5-5 to TRBJ2-5, with D uncertain. Germline V gives CDR1 SGHKS, CDR2 YYEKEE (reference sequence). V shed 0 bases and J shed 0 bases, with 9 bases lying between them. CDR3 size: 15 residues. The CDR3 coding sequence is TGTGCCAGCAGCTTGGTGGCAGGAAACCAAGAGACCCAGTACTTC. Its protein is CASSLVAGNQETQYF.

The chain carries TRBV2 and TRBJ1-2; no reliable D call. Trimming left V 6 bases short and J 7 bases short, with 12 bases between. The CDR3 is 12 residues long. In germline, CDR1 is SNHLY, CDR2 FYNNEI. CDR3 coding DNA: TGTGCCAGCAGGGAAAGGACTATTGGCTACACCTTC. This sequence encodes CASRERTIGYTF. The full variable domain, completed using reference TRBV2 and TRBJ1-2, is EPEVTQTPSHQVTQMGQEVILRCVPISNHLYFYWYRQILGQKVEFLVSFYNNEISEKSEIFDDQFSVERPDGSNFTLKIRSTKLEDSAMYFCASRERTIGYTFGSGTRLTVV.

The J gene is TRBJ2-5, the V gene TRBV6-5, with TRBD1 identical over 7 bases. Germline V gene data show CDR1 as MNHEY and CDR2 as SVGAGI. Losses at the gene ends were 6 bases for V and 5 bases for J; bases not matched to a gene: 12. This CDR3 is built from 15 residues. For the CDR3, the DNA is TGTGCCAGCAGCCGCTTCGGACAGGTCGGGGAGACCCAGTACTTC. Translating gives CASSRFGQVGETQYF.

The chain combines TRBV30 with TRBJ2-7; TRBD2 agrees at 7 bases. V gave up 0 bases and J gave up 3 bases; unmatched junction bases: 5. CDR1 is GTSNPN, CDR2 SVGIG, per germline (reference sequence). This CDR3 is 14 amino acids long. CDR3 in amino acids: CAWSVGGSIYEQYF. DNA of the CDR3: TGTGCCTGGAGTGTGGGCGGGAGTATCTACGAGCAGTACTTC. Full variable domain (missing parts from reference TRBV30 and TRBJ2-7): SQTIHQWPATLVQPVGSPLSLECTVEGTSNPNLYWYRQAAGRGLQLLFYSVGIGQISSEVPQNLSASRPQDRQFILSSKKLLLSDSGFYLCAWSVGGSIYEQYFGPGTRLTVT.

J is TRBJ2-1 and V is TRBV15; 9 positions agree with TRBD2. Germline CDR1 is LNHNV and CDR2 is YYDKDF (reference sequence). V was pared by 0 bases and J by 8 bases, with 5 bases of the junction left unmatched. The CDR3 extends over 15 amino acids. The CDR3 reads CATSREREGLYEQFF. CDR3 nucleotides: TGTGCCACCAGCAGAGAGCGGGAGGGCCTGTATGAGCAGTTCTTC.

This sequence joins TRBV20-1 and TRBJ2-7; 8 nucleotides align to TRBD2. This CDR3 is built from 14 residues. Germline V gives CDR1 DFQATT, CDR2 SNEGSKA (reference sequence). The ends lost 3 bases at V and 2 bases at J; junction bases unmatched: 6. CDR3 loop: CSASRLAGAYEQYF. The CDR3 coding sequence is TGCAGTGCTAGTCGGCTAGCGGGTGCCTACGAGCAGTACTTC.

This clone has a handful of counts. V gene TRBV28 combines with J gene TRBJ1-5; 7 nucleotides match TRBD1. CDR1 is MDHEN and CDR2 is SYDVKM in the germline V gene. CDR3 length: 13 residues. V lost 8 bases and J lost 4; bases outside the gene matches: 5. The CDR3, as DNA: TGTGCCAGCCACGAGGGGGCGAATCAGCCCCAGCATTTT. Amino acid sequence: CASHEGANQPQHF.

The chain has TRBV3-1 (or the pseudogene TRBV3-2) and TRBJ2-1; 7 positions match TRBD1. V trimming: 0 bases; J trimming: 7 bases; junction bases outside the gene matches: 9. The CDR3 consists of 16 residues. Per germline, CDR1 LGHDT and CDR2 YNNKEL (reference sequence). CDR3 DNA: TGTGCCAGCAGCCAAGAGGGGACAGCTCGTGGGAATGAGCAGTTCTTC. Its protein product is CASSQEGTARGNEQFF.

The chain carries TRBV4-3 and TRBJ2-5; 13 bases map to TRBD2. There are 16 residues in the CDR3. CDR1 is LGHNA and CDR2 is YSLEER in the germline V gene. The trim removed 4 bases at V and 5 bases at J, leaving 7 bases unmatched. Here the CDR3 DNA reads TGCGCCAGCAGCCTTCGGCGGACTAGCGGGAGCGAGACCCAGTACTTC. This codes for CASSLRRTSGSETQYF.

This chain links TRBV6-5 with TRBJ2-1; TRBD1 matches at 8 bases. V lost 9 bases to trimming and J lost 4 bases; unmatched junction nucleotides: 8. Germline V gene lookup returns CDR1 MNHEY and CDR2 SVGAGI. This CDR3 is 14 amino acids long. This CDR3 is CASSRDRQYNEQFF. CDR3 coding DNA: TGTGCCAGTAGCCGGGACAGGCAATACAATGAGCAGTTCTTC.

The J gene is TRBJ2-1, the V gene TRBV28, with 10 bases that match TRBD1. This CDR3 spans 14 amino acids. From germline, CDR1 is MDHEN and CDR2 SYDVKM. V lost 6 bases, J lost 8 bases, and 7 bases stayed unmatched. This CDR3 is CASSLGTGVDEQFF. The CDR3 DNA follows: TGTGCCAGCAGCCTAGGGACAGGGGTCGATGAGCAGTTCTTC.

This chain connects TRBV7-2 to TRBJ2-4; D might be TRBD2 (5 bases). CDR1 and CDR2 from the germline V gene are SGHTA and FQGNSA. Between the trimmed V and J ends, which lost 5 bases and 8 bases, there was a span of 19 bases. This CDR3 region has 15 residues. The CDR3 DNA sequence: TGTGCCAGCAGCGATTATGCCCGGGGAATCGACATTCAGTACTTC. The encoded protein is CASSDYARGIDIQYF.